Following are 30 T cell receptor beta chains from one sample sequenced in a study of T cells after yellow fever vaccination. TCRdb used MiXCR to reprocess the 5' RACE reads, holding one entry per CDR3 protein. This table holds about 500,000 distinct CDR3 sequences, around 16% found once. The sample was PBMCs, taken less than 6 days after the first yellow fever vaccination. The origin of the receptors is a man aged 18-30 years who received the YFV17D yellow fever vaccine.

V gene TRBV12-3 or TRBV12-4 combines with J gene TRBJ2-4, with D possibly matching TRBD1 (5 bases). This CDR3 is built from 16 residues. The germline V and J ends were trimmed by 6 bases and 0 bases, with 15 bases remaining between them. CDR3 sequence (DNA): TGTGCCAGCAGCGATAGACAGAGCCTAGCCAAAAACATTCAGTACTTC. Amino acid sequence: CASSDRQSLAKNIQYF.

This clonotype has more than one count but fewer than ten. This chain uses TRBV20-1 with TRBJ1-5; TRBD1 agrees at 7 bases. J was trimmed by 3 bases and V by 2 bases; bases with no gene match: 7. In germline, CDR1 is DFQATT, CDR2 SNEGSKA (reference sequence). The length of the CDR3 is 15 residues. The CDR3 coding sequence is TGCAGTGCTAGATCTGGGGACAGCCTCAATCAGCCCCAGCATTTT. Amino acids: CSARSGDSLNQPQHF.

This clonotype came up a few times. The CDR3 reads CASRKQDASGYNEQFF. CDR3 bases: TGTGCCAGCAGGAAGCAGGACGCGAGCGGATACAATGAGCAGTTCTTC. The chain joins TRBV12-3 or TRBV12-4 to TRBJ2-1; maybe TRBD2 (5 bases). Trimming shortened V by 6 bases and J by 4 bases, and 19 bases separated the two germline ends. The CDR3 loop spans 16 amino acids.

The CDR3 DNA is TGTGCCAGCAGTGGGGTGGACTATGGCTACACCTTC. The encoded protein is CASSGVDYGYTF. The chain joins TRBV6-2 or TRBV6-3 to TRBJ1-2; D is uncertain. The CDR3 sequence is 12 residues long. V lost 5 bases to trimming and J lost 3 bases, with 7 bases between them. CDR1 is MNHEY and CDR2 is SVGEGT in the germline V gene.

The chain combines TRBV6-5 with TRBJ2-6; no clear D gene. Looked up from germline, CDR1 is MNHEY and CDR2 is SVGAGI. The V gene lost 4 bases and the J gene lost 4 bases, with 8 bases spanning the gap. The CDR3 loop spans 14 amino acids. Written as DNA, the CDR3 is TGTGCCAGCAGTTTAGAGTTAGGGGCCAACGTCCTGACTTTC. Protein: CASSLELGANVLTF.

This clonotype was seen more than once but under ten times. The chain links TRBV4-3 to TRBJ2-2; the match to TRBD2 covers 8 bases. Germline V lookup: CDR1 LGHNA, CDR2 YSLEER. With 4 bases clipped from V and 4 bases from J, the junction kept 5 bases outside the gene matches. CDR3 length: 15 residues. CDR3 sequence (DNA): TGCGCCAGCAGCCCCGGGAGGGGGAGCACCGGGGAGCTGTTTTTT. Residues: CASSPGRGSTGELFF.

In its sample, this clonotype was seen a few times. The chain combines TRBV28 with TRBJ2-1, with D uncertain. V was cut by 4 bases and J by 8 bases, with 9 bases left in between. The CDR3 sequence is 12 residues long. Germline V gene data show CDR1 as MDHEN and CDR2 as SYDVKM. Here the CDR3 DNA reads TGTGCCAGCAGTTCGAAAATCTATGAGCAGTTCTTC. It yields the protein CASSSKIYEQFF.

This chain connects TRBV5-1 to TRBJ1-2, with D maybe TRBD1 (6 bases). CDR3 length: 15 residues. Trimming cost V 5 bases and J 5 bases, with 19 bases left between them. Germline V gene data show CDR1 as SGHRS and CDR2 as YFSETQ. CDR3 amino acids: CASREYGQPDYGYTF. For the CDR3, the DNA is TGCGCCAGCAGGGAATACGGACAGCCTGATTATGGCTACACCTTC.

This clonotype was seen a few times. This chain connects TRBV6-1 to TRBJ2-1, with D unresolved. V lost 2 bases and J 8 bases, leaving 10 bases between the germline ends. This CDR3 has 13 residues. Germline CDR1 is MNHNS and CDR2 is SASEGT. The CDR3 DNA reads TGTGCCAGCAGTGAACTAAGGAGCTATGAGCAGTTCTTC. This translates into CASSELRSYEQFF.

This chain joins TRBV7-2 and TRBJ1-1, with a tentative D call TRBD1 (6 bases). From germline, CDR1 is SGHTA and CDR2 FQGNSA. This CDR3 is built from 14 residues. Trimming removed 0 bases at V and 4 bases at J, with 9 bases between. The CDR3 nucleotides read TGTGCCAGCAGCTTAGCGGGGGCGCTCACTGAAGCTTTCTTT. Translated, it gives CASSLAGALTEAFF.

This clonotype showed up just a few times. The V call is TRBV4-1, the J call TRBJ2-1; D is tentatively TRBD1 or TRBD2 (6 bases each). In germline, CDR1 is MGHRA, CDR2 YSYEKL. The length of the CDR3 is 13 residues. V was clipped by 6 bases and J by 8 bases, with 14 bases between them. CDR3 coding DNA: TGCGCCAGCAGAATCGAGGGGGGATATGAGCAGTTCTTC. Its translation: CASRIEGGYEQFF.

The V and J genes are TRBV7-6 and TRBJ2-1; 8 bases line up with TRBD2. Germline CDR1 is SGHVS and CDR2 is FNYEAQ. V trimming: 5 bases; J trimming: 0 bases; junction bases outside the gene matches: 12. CDR3 length equals 18 residues. As DNA, the CDR3 is TGTGCCAGCAGCAGCTGGAAAGGCGGGGGGCGCTCCTACAATGAGCAGTTCTTC. Residues: CASSSWKGGGRSYNEQFF.

This clonotype has only a few counts. V gene TRBV7-8 combines with J gene TRBJ2-5, with D possibly being TRBD1 (5 bases). This CDR3 region has 15 residues. Germline CDR1 is SGHVS and CDR2 is FQNEAQ. Trimming shortened V by 2 bases and J by 2 bases, and 12 bases separated the two germline ends. The CDR3, as DNA: TGTGCCAGCAGCTTATCGGGTCGACAGCAAGAGACCCAGTACTTC. This codes for CASSLSGRQQETQYF.

V and J are TRBV5-6 and TRBJ2-3, with D possibly TRBD2 on 6 matching bases. The V end lost 2 bases, the J end lost 3 bases, and 16 bases lay between the germline ends. CDR3 length: 16 residues. Germline V gene sequence: CDR1 SGHDT, CDR2 YYEEEE. CDR3 sequence: CASSFGGDFWTDTQYF. Here the CDR3 DNA reads TGTGCCAGCAGCTTCGGAGGGGACTTCTGGACAGATACGCAGTATTTT.

The V call is TRBV2, the J call TRBJ2-2; D is unresolved. V was trimmed by 6 bases and J by 2 bases, leaving 7 bases between them. The CDR3 sequence is 13 residues long. Germline CDR1 and CDR2: SNHLY and FYNNEI. The CDR3 DNA reads TGTGCCAGCAGGCAGGTTAACACCGGGGAGCTGTTTTTT. Its translation: CASRQVNTGELFF.

This clonotype was recorded a few times. This chain connects TRBV5-5 to TRBJ1-1, with D perhaps matching TRBD1 (6 bases). The CDR3 is 14 amino acids. Trimming stripped 3 bases from V and 6 bases from J, with 15 bases between. CDR1 and CDR2 (germline): SGHKS, YYEKEE (reference sequence). CDR3 nucleotide sequence: TGTGCCAGCAGCTCCTACAGGGAATTCGCTGAAGCTTTCTTT. Its protein is CASSSYREFAEAFF.

The V call is TRBV10-3, the J call TRBJ1-1, with TRBD1 matching over 7 bases. From germline, CDR1 is ENHRY and CDR2 SYGVKD. The trim removed 6 bases at V and 1 base at J, leaving 8 bases unmatched. The CDR3 runs 15 residues. CDR3 in amino acids: CAIRAQGQQNTEAFF. CDR3 nucleotide sequence: TGTGCCATCAGGGCCCAGGGACAGCAGAACACTGAAGCTTTCTTT.

The chain uses TRBV15 and TRBJ2-3; D gene uncertain. This CDR3 contains 12 residues. Per the germline V gene, CDR1 is LNHNV and CDR2 is YYDKDF (reference sequence). V was shortened by 4 bases and J by 0 bases, with 2 bases between the two germline ends. The DNA for the CDR3 is TGTGCCACCAGCACTAGCACAGATACGCAGTATTTT. Residues: CATSTSTDTQYF.

DNA of the CDR3: TGCGCCAGCAGCCCCGCCGGGGATAACACCGGGGAGCTGTTTTTT. As protein: CASSPAGDNTGELFF. The chain employs TRBV4-1 and TRBJ2-2; weak D call: TRBD2 (5 bases). Deletions cut 4 bases from V and 2 bases from J, with 11 bases between. The CDR3 totals 15 residues. Germline CDR1 and CDR2: MGHRA and YSYEKL.

The CDR3 nucleotides read TGCGCCAGCAGCTCGCAGGAGACGGTCTTCTTT. This gives the protein CASSSQETVFF. The chain combines TRBV5-1 with TRBJ1-1, with no clear D. The CDR3 covers 11 residues. V was cut by 3 bases and J by 14 bases, with 14 bases left in between. Germline V gene data show CDR1 as SGHRS and CDR2 as YFSETQ.

Only a few counts were recorded for this clonotype. The rearrangement uses TRBV5-1 and TRBJ2-7; D remains ambiguous. From germline, CDR1 is SGHRS and CDR2 YFSETQ. V was trimmed by 4 bases and J by 1 base, leaving 15 bases between them. The CDR3 spans 15 residues. This CDR3 reads CASSAGSLLSYEQYF. In DNA, the CDR3 is TGCGCCAGCAGCGCTGGGTCGCTACTTTCCTACGAGCAGTACTTC.

V is TRBV6-5 and J is TRBJ1-1; D perhaps matches TRBD1 (6 bases). The V end was cut by 0 bases, the J end by 7 bases, with 21 bases between. Germline V gene data show CDR1 as MNHEY and CDR2 as SVGAGI. The length of the CDR3 is 17 residues. The CDR3 here is CASSYSTLASTGLEAFF. CDR3 bases: TGTGCCAGCAGTTACTCGACCTTGGCTAGCACAGGGCTTGAAGCTTTCTTT.

This clonotype occurred once. CDR3 in DNA: TGTGCCAGCAGCCCTGGTGCAGGGGGCAGAACTAATGAAAAACTGTTTTTT. As protein: CASSPGAGGRTNEKLFF. This rearrangement joins TRBV28 to TRBJ1-4, with 8 positions matching TRBD1. Trimming took 6 bases from V and 1 from J; bases not matched to a gene: 10. Germline V gene data show CDR1 as MDHEN and CDR2 as SYDVKM. The CDR3 extends over 17 amino acids. The whole variable domain, remainder taken from reference TRBV28 and TRBJ1-4, is DVKVTQSSRYLVKRTGEKVFLECVQDMDHENMFWYRQDPGLGLRLIYFSYDVKMKEKGDIPEGYSVSREKKERFSLILESASTNQTSMYLCASSPGAGGRTNEKLFFGSGTQLSVL.

This chain connects TRBV20-1 to TRBJ2-5, with TRBD2 matching 13 bases. Losses at the gene ends were 3 bases for V and 2 bases for J; bases not matched to a gene: 3. CDR3 length equals 15 residues. In germline, CDR1 is DFQATT, CDR2 SNEGSKA (reference sequence). In nucleotides, the CDR3 is TGCAGTGCTAGCGGGACTAGCGGGGCTCAAGAGACCCAGTACTTC. Translating it yields CSASGTSGAQETQYF.

This clonotype was seen more than once but under ten times. V is TRBV6-2 or TRBV6-3 and J is TRBJ2-1; D is ambiguous. The CDR3 is 17 amino acids. The V gene's germline CDR1 is MNHEY and CDR2 SVGEGT. The V end lost 7 bases, the J end lost 4 bases, and 23 bases lay between the germline ends. The CDR3 sequence: CASMPQPHGRNYNEQFF. CDR3 DNA sequence: TGTGCCAGCATGCCTCAACCTCACGGACGGAATTACAATGAGCAGTTCTTC.

This clonotype was picked up a small number of times. This chain uses TRBV6-1 with TRBJ1-1; possible D gene TRBD1, 5 bases. Germline CDR1 and CDR2: MNHNS and SASEGT. V was trimmed by 6 bases and J by 11 bases, leaving 22 bases between them. This CDR3 is built from 14 residues. The CDR3 region has the DNA TGTGCCAGCAGGGACCTCCAGGGTTTAAGCGGCGCTTTCTTT. It specifies CASRDLQGLSGAFF.

This rearrangement joins TRBV7-3 to TRBJ1-1; D ambiguous. The CDR3 is 15 amino acids. Between the trimmed V and J ends, which lost 1 base and 3 bases, there was a span of 12 bases. Germline lookup yields CDR1 SGHTA and CDR2 FQGTGA. The CDR3 DNA reads as TGTGCCAGCAGCTTAAGGGCAGGACCGGACACTGAAGCTTTCTTT. The encoded protein is CASSLRAGPDTEAFF.

Many counts were recorded for this clonotype. The chain links TRBV9 to TRBJ2-2; D uncertain. The V gene's germline CDR1 is SGDLS and CDR2 YYNGEE. This CDR3 region has 15 residues. V lost 0 bases and J 5 bases, leaving 11 bases between the germline ends. The CDR3 region has the DNA TGTGCCAGCAGCGTAGGTGGTAGTTCGACCGGGGAGCTGTTTTTT. This sequence encodes CASSVGGSSTGELFF.

V usage is TRBV6-2 or TRBV6-3 and J usage is TRBJ2-3, with 12 nucleotides matching TRBD2. The J segment lost 5 bases and the V segment lost 5 bases, leaving 8 bases of the junction unmatched. CDR1 is MNHEY and CDR2 is SVGEGT in the germline V gene. This CDR3 has 16 amino acids. In DNA, the CDR3 is TGTGCCAGCAGTCTAGCGGGGGGGCTGGTAAGAGATACGCAGTATTTT. Protein product: CASSLAGGLVRDTQYF.

V gene TRBV20-1 combines with J gene TRBJ2-1, with D perhaps TRBD1 (5 bases). The CDR3 extends over 15 amino acids. Trimming pared 3 bases from V and 4 bases from J, leaving 16 bases between. Looked up from germline, CDR1 is DFQATT and CDR2 is SNEGSKA (reference sequence). CDR3 bases: TGCAGTGCTAGTGGCAGGGAAGTCGGATACAATGAGCAGTTCTTC. The encoded protein is CSASGREVGYNEQFF.